This is a list of T cell receptor beta chains from one sample in a study of T cell responses to AZD1222 COVID-19 vaccine. Libraries were prepared by immunoSEQ multiplex PCR; TCRdb keeps only in-frame clonotypes and omits some of them. Among some 87,000 clones, approximately 90% were seen once, and the ten largest hold 30% to 35%. Sequences were derived from peripheral blood, sampled on day 0 of AZD1222 vaccination. The receptors derive from an adult in good health. CDR3s include the opening cysteine and the closing phenylalanine or tryptophan. The D gene is left open where the match is weak. Where a row states a size, it is once, few, many or the class of an expanded clone; other rows omit it.

abundance: NA
v_gene: TRBV19
j_gene: TRBJ1-1
d_gene: NA
CDR3nt: TGTGCCAGTAGTATAGGAGTGAACACTGAAGCTTTCTTT
CDR3aa: CASSIGVNTEAFF

abundance: NA
v_gene: TRBV28
j_gene: TRBJ1-2
d_gene: NA
CDR3nt: TGTGCCAGCAGTTGGGGAACAACATCGAGCGGCTACACCTTC
CDR3aa: CASSWGTTSSGYTF

abundance: NA
v_gene: TRBV5-4
j_gene: TRBJ1-1
d_gene: NA
CDR3nt: TGTGCCAGCACCCACGCGGCTTACATGAACACTGAAGCTTTCTTT
CDR3aa: CASTHAAYMNTEAFF

abundance: NA
v_gene: TRBV28
j_gene: TRBJ1-5
d_gene: NA
CDR3nt: TGTGCCAGCAGCAGGTTAACCCAGCATTTT
CDR3aa: CASSRLTQHF

abundance: few
v_gene: TRBV6-2/TRBV6-3
j_gene: TRBJ2-2
d_gene: NA
CDR3nt: TGTGCCAGCAGTCGAAGGATAGAAGCGAACACCGGGGAGCTGTTTTTT
CDR3aa: CASSRRIEANTGELFF

abundance: NA
v_gene: TRBV11-3
j_gene: TRBJ1-1
d_gene: TRBD1
CDR3nt: TGTGCCAGCAGCTTAGGTGAGGGGGCAACTGAAGCTTTCTTT
CDR3aa: CASSLGEGATEAFF

abundance: NA
v_gene: TRBV2
j_gene: TRBJ1-4
d_gene: NA
CDR3nt: TGTGCCAGCAGCGCGGACTCTGCAACTAATGAAAAACTGTTTTTT
CDR3aa: CASSADSATNEKLFF

abundance: NA
v_gene: TRBV6-2/TRBV6-3
j_gene: TRBJ2-1
d_gene: NA
CDR3nt: TGTGCCAGCAGTTACTGGACCAGCCTCTTCTTC
CDR3aa: CASSYWTSLFF

abundance: NA
v_gene: TRBV7-9
j_gene: TRBJ2-1
d_gene: TRBD2
CDR3nt: TGTGCCAGCAGCTTTACTAGCGGGAGGGCCGGTGAGCAGTTCTTC
CDR3aa: CASSFTSGRAGEQFF

abundance: NA
v_gene: TRBV5-1
j_gene: TRBJ2-1
d_gene: NA
CDR3nt: TGCGCCAGCAGCTTGGCGGAGGGGCAGTTCTTC
CDR3aa: CASSLAEGQFF

abundance: NA
v_gene: TRBV27
j_gene: TRBJ2-2
d_gene: TRBD2
CDR3nt: TGTGCCAGCAGTTTAGAGGGACTAGGGGCCGGGGAGCTGTTTTTT
CDR3aa: CASSLEGLGAGELFF

abundance: once
v_gene: TRBV10-3
j_gene: TRBJ2-7
d_gene: NA
CDR3nt: TGTGCCATCAGTACGACAGAACACGAGCAGTACTTC
CDR3aa: CAISTTEHEQYF

abundance: NA
v_gene: TRBV28
j_gene: TRBJ1-2
d_gene: TRBD1
CDR3nt: TGTGCCAGCAGAAGACAGGGTAACTATGGCTACACCTTC
CDR3aa: CASRRQGNYGYTF

abundance: NA
v_gene: TRBV15
j_gene: TRBJ1-1
d_gene: TRBD1
CDR3nt: TGTGCCACCAGCTGGGAAAGGGGGCAGGAATACACTGAAGCTTTCTTT
CDR3aa: CATSWERGQEYTEAFF

abundance: NA
v_gene: TRBV29-1
j_gene: TRBJ2-1
d_gene: NA
CDR3nt: TGCAGTGGTGGGAGTAGGTCCTACAATGAGCAGTTCTTC
CDR3aa: CSGGSRSYNEQFF

abundance: NA
v_gene: TRBV5-1
j_gene: TRBJ2-7
d_gene: NA
CDR3nt: TGCGCCAGCAGCTTAACAGGCCAAACCTACGAGCAGTACTTC
CDR3aa: CASSLTGQTYEQYF

abundance: NA
v_gene: TRBV6-1
j_gene: TRBJ1-2
d_gene: NA
CDR3nt: TGTGCCAGCAGTGAAAGCGCAGAGAACTATAACTATGGCTACACCTTC
CDR3aa: CASSESAENYNYGYTF

abundance: NA
v_gene: TRBV29-1
j_gene: TRBJ2-7
d_gene: TRBD1
CDR3nt: TGCAGCGTTGACCCGACAGGGGGCTACGAGCAGTACTTC
CDR3aa: CSVDPTGGYEQYF

abundance: NA
v_gene: TRBV7-2
j_gene: TRBJ2-7
d_gene: NA
CDR3nt: TGTGCCAGCAGCGGCGGACCAGACTTCGAGCAGTACTTC
CDR3aa: CASSGGPDFEQYF

abundance: NA
v_gene: TRBV7-2
j_gene: TRBJ2-7
d_gene: TRBD2
CDR3nt: TGTGCCAGCAGCTTAGATGATAGCGGGATCTACGAGCAGTACTTC
CDR3aa: CASSLDDSGIYEQYF

abundance: NA
v_gene: TRBV19
j_gene: TRBJ1-2
d_gene: TRBD1
CDR3nt: TGTGCCAGTAGTTCTCGGACAGGGGCCTATGGCTACACCTTC
CDR3aa: CASSSRTGAYGYTF

abundance: NA
v_gene: TRBV6-5
j_gene: TRBJ2-7
d_gene: TRBD2
CDR3nt: TGTGCCAGCAGTTATTCGTCTAGCGGGACGGCGGGGGAGCAGTACTTC
CDR3aa: CASSYSSSGTAGEQYF

abundance: NA
v_gene: TRBV7-2
j_gene: TRBJ2-3
d_gene: NA
CDR3nt: TGTGCCAGCAGCTTCGAGGGGGCAGATACGCAGTATTTT
CDR3aa: CASSFEGADTQYF

abundance: NA
v_gene: TRBV15
j_gene: TRBJ1-3
d_gene: NA
CDR3nt: TGTGCCACCAGCCCGCGCCCGTATAGCTCTGGAAACACCATATATTTT
CDR3aa: CATSPRPYSSGNTIYF

abundance: NA
v_gene: TRBV7-2
j_gene: TRBJ2-1
d_gene: TRBD2
CDR3nt: TGTGCCAGCAGCTCCCCGCCTCAAATAGCGGGAGCCTACAATGAGCAGTTCTTC
CDR3aa: CASSSPPQIAGAYNEQFF

abundance: once
v_gene: TRBV27
j_gene: TRBJ1-5
d_gene: NA
CDR3nt: TGTGCCAGCAGTTTTTCCGGGCCGGTCGGGCCCCAGCATTTT
CDR3aa: CASSFSGPVGPQHF

abundance: NA
v_gene: TRBV5-6
j_gene: TRBJ1-5
d_gene: NA
CDR3nt: TGTGCCAGCAGCTTTGGTTTTGCGTCCGGGACCCAGCATTTT
CDR3aa: CASSFGFASGTQHF

abundance: NA
v_gene: TRBV4-3
j_gene: TRBJ1-3
d_gene: NA
CDR3nt: TGCGCCAGCAGCCAGCGGACAGCTGGAAACACCATATATTTT
CDR3aa: CASSQRTAGNTIYF